The rows below give T cell receptor beta chains drawn from one sample of a study of PD-1 blockade in classical Hodgkin lymphoma. Method: immunoSEQ multiplex PCR; TCRdb's copy keeps in-frame clones and lacks some. The table lists under 30,000 clones, about 88% of them singletons. The material sequenced was CD4+ T cells from blood, taken before the fourth cycle of nivolumab. The receptors come from a human donor with classical Hodgkin lymphoma. Each CDR3 is given with its conserved first and last residue. The D gene is left open where the match is weak. Clone size is not always given. Where it is, it says once, few, many or a class for expanded clones.

abundance	v_gene	j_gene	d_gene	CDR3nt	CDR3aa
.	TRBV5-1	TRBJ2-7	.	TGCGCCAGCAGCCCTCTTTCCGGGAGCTCCTACGAGCAGTACTTC	CASSPLSGSSYEQYF
.	TRBV5-6	TRBJ2-6	.	TGTGCCAGCAGCCCCCTCTCTGGGGCCAACGTCCTGACTTTC	CASSPLSGANVLTF
once	TRBV25-1	TRBJ2-3	.	TGTGCCAGCAGCCAGCGGGTTAGCACAGATACGCAGTATTTT	CASSQRVSTDTQYF
.	TRBV19	TRBJ2-3	.	TGTGCCAGTAAATTCCCCCTCGGAGATACGCAGTATTTT	CASKFPLGDTQYF
few	TRBV10-3	TRBJ1-1	.	TGTGCCATCAGTGAGCACCAGGGGAACACTGAAGCTTTCTTT	CAISEHQGNTEAFF
.	TRBV6-6	TRBJ2-7	.	TGTGCCAGCAGTTACTCCAGGAGACCCACCTACGAGCAGTACTTC	CASSYSRRPTYEQYF
.	TRBV5-8	TRBJ1-1	.	TGTGCCAGCAGCTTGTTTGCTGGGAACACTGAAGCTTTCTTT	CASSLFAGNTEAFF
few	TRBV6-1	TRBJ1-2	.	TGTGCCAGCAGGGGTTGGAGCCATCTTTATGGCTACACCTTC	CASRGWSHLYGYTF
.	TRBV9	TRBJ2-7	TRBD1	TGTGCCAGCAGCGTAGAGGACAGGAGCTCCTACGAGCAGTACTTC	CASSVEDRSSYEQYF
.	TRBV7-2	TRBJ2-4	.	TGTGCCAGCAGCTTAGCCGGGACTTATCTAGCCAAAAACATTCAGTACTTC	CASSLAGTYLAKNIQYF
.	TRBV18	TRBJ2-4	TRBD2	TGTGCCAGCTCACCTCGTACTAGCGGGGGCTCCGCCGAAAACATTCAGTACTTC	CASSPRTSGGSAENIQYF
.	TRBV28	TRBJ2-2	.	TGTGCCAGCAGTTTACTAGCGCCACTCGTGGAGCTGTTTTTT	CASSLLAPLVELFF
.	TRBV27	TRBJ2-1	TRBD1	TGTGCCAGCAGTCCGACAGGGTTGGGGACCTACAATGAGCAGTTCTTC	CASSPTGLGTYNEQFF
.	TRBV28	TRBJ1-1	.	TGTGCCAGCAGGACCGGGGATAGTGAAGCTTTCTTT	CASRTGDSEAFF
.	TRBV7-2	TRBJ1-2	TRBD1	TGTGCCAGCAGCTTAGGAGGGACAGGCAACTATGGCTACACCTTC	CASSLGGTGNYGYTF
.	TRBV27	TRBJ2-7	TRBD2	TGTGCCAGCGCTCCCACTAGCGGGAGGTTCCACGAGCAGTACTTC	CASAPTSGRFHEQYF
.	TRBV19	TRBJ2-1	.	TGTGCCAGTAGTATCTTCTCCGGGAGCTCCTACAATGAGCAGTTCTTC	CASSIFSGSSYNEQFF
once	TRBV28	TRBJ1-1	.	TGTGCCAGCAGTTTCGATTGGGGGCGTTCGAGTGAAGCTTTCTTT	CASSFDWGRSSEAFF
.	TRBV19	TRBJ2-1	.	TGTGCCAGTAGTTCCCTAATCATAAGAGGCAATGAGCAGTTCTTC	CASSSLIIRGNEQFF
.	TRBV28	TRBJ2-3	.	TGTGCCAGCAGTTTCTACAGGCTAAGCACAGATACGCAGTATTTT	CASSFYRLSTDTQYF
.	TRBV5-1	TRBJ2-7	TRBD2	TGCGCCAGCAGCTTGGGACTAGCCCAGTACGAGCAGTACTTC	CASSLGLAQYEQYF
few	TRBV5-4	TRBJ1-2	.	TGTGCCAGCAGCTTGGAGCTGATCTATGGCTACACCTTC	CASSLELIYGYTF
.	TRBV10-1	TRBJ2-1	.	TGCGCCAGCAGTTATGGACAGCCCCCGGTTGATGAGCAGTTCTTC	CASSYGQPPVDEQFF
.	TRBV4-2	TRBJ1-4	TRBD1	TGTGCCAGCAGCCAAGACGGGACAGGGGCTGAAAAACTGTTTTTT	CASSQDGTGAEKLFF
.	TRBV2	TRBJ1-4	TRBD1	TGTGCCAGCCGGACAGGAATTAATGAAAAACTGTTTTTT	CASRTGINEKLFF
.	TRBV7-9	TRBJ1-2	.	TGTGCCAGCTGCGTGGGCGTACCAGGAAAGATCTATGGCTACACCTTC	CASCVGVPGKIYGYTF
.	TRBV28	TRBJ1-5	.	TGTGCCAGCAGGACGGGAGGAAGCAATCAGCCCCAGCATTTT	CASRTGGSNQPQHF
.	TRBV5-1	TRBJ2-6	TRBD1	TGCGCCAGCAGCTTACGGACAGGGGCTGGGGCCAACGTCCTGACTTTC	CASSLRTGAGANVLTF
.	TRBV4-1	TRBJ1-5	.	TGCGCCAGCAGCCAAGTGACCCGTAATCAGCCCCAGCATTTT	CASSQVTRNQPQHF
.	TRBV6-6	TRBJ1-2	.	TGTGCCAGCAGTTACTCGAAAACTGTCGCTATGAGCTACACCTTC	CASSYSKTVAMSYTF
.	TRBV27	TRBJ1-1	.	TGTGCCAGCAGCTCCCGGGTAAATGGTGAAGCTTTCTTT	CASSSRVNGEAFF
.	TRBV5-6	TRBJ2-7	TRBD1	TGTGCCAGCAGCGTCGGGACAGGGAACTACGAGCAGTACTTC	CASSVGTGNYEQYF
.	TRBV6-6	TRBJ2-5	.	TGTGCCAGCAAAGAACGGGAGACCCAGTACTTC	CASKERETQYF